This passage covers 25 T cell receptor gamma chains from one sample sequenced in a study of gamma-delta chains in newborns, infants, children. TCRdb called clones anew from the reads with CATT. The sample lists roughly 1,100 gamma-chain clones, around 2.3% occurring once. The sequenced sample consisted of blood. The receptors derive from a child who was a newborn, infant or young child, either healthy, febrile or measles-vaccinated (not recorded which).

In the case of this clone: A far larger clone is only one base removed, so a read error is likely. The same CDR3 is also encoded by other DNA sequences in this sample. This chain connects TRGV8 to TRGJ1 or TRGJ2. Germline CDR1 reads VENAVY; CDR2 reads YDSYNSRV. Losses at the gene ends were 4 bases for V and 11 bases for J; bases not matched to a gene: 8. The CDR3 consists of 11 residues. As DNA, the CDR3 is TGTGCCACCTGGGACAGGCCGGAGAAACTCTTT. The encoded protein is CATWDRPEKLF.

To note about this clone: TCRdb's entry gives the protein of a much larger clone, which mismatches this DNA's translation at residue 12, likely from a read error; the protein reported here is translated from the DNA. The chain uses TRGV8 and TRGJ1 or TRGJ2. Looked up from germline, CDR1 is VENAVY and CDR2 is YDSYNSRV. CDR3 size: 14 residues. CDR3 loop: CATWDRTVGYKRLF. The CDR3 region has the DNA TGTGCCACCTGGGATAGAACGGTCGGATATAAGAGACTCTTT.

With regard to this clone: This is likely an artifact of a read error, given a far larger clone one base away. This sample also contains other DNA sequences that code for the same CDR3. The genes are TRGV9 and TRGJ1 or TRGJ2. This CDR3 has 11 residues. In germline, CDR1 is GITISATS, CDR2 ISYDGTV (reference sequence). The CDR3 loop reads CALYSPYKKLF. CDR3 DNA sequence: TGTGCCTTGTACTCGCCTTATAAGAAACTCTTC.

As regards this clone: A far larger clone is only one base removed, so a read error is likely. V usage is TRGV9 and J usage is TRGJP. Germline V CDR1 and CDR2: GITISATS, ISYDGTV (reference sequence). The CDR3 is 17 amino acids. CDR3 bases: TGTGCCTTGTGGGAGGCTTTTCAAGGGTTGGGCAAAAAAATCAAGGTATTT. This sequence encodes CALWEAFQGLGKKIKVF.

This clone appeared a few times. Given a far larger clone just one base away, this is likely a sequencing read error. J is TRGJ1 or TRGJ2 and V is TRGV2. This CDR3 has 14 residues. Germline values: CDR1 EGSNGY, CDR2 YDSYNSKV. For the CDR3, the DNA is TGCGCCACCTGGGACCGGCCGAATTATTATAAGAAACTCTTT. This translates into CATWDRPNYYKKLF.

With regard to this clone: The protein given by TCRdb reflects a much larger clone and differs at residue 13 from this DNA's translation, likely from a read error; the protein shown is the DNA's translation. The V call is TRGV9, the J call TRGJP. Germline loops: CDR1 GITISATS, CDR2 ISYDGTV (reference sequence). CDR3 length: 16 residues. The CDR3 sequence: CALWEVRELGKKTKVF. In DNA, the CDR3 is TGTGCCTTGTGGGAGGTGCGGGAGTTGGGCAAAAAAACCAAGGTATTT.

This clone was detected only a few times. This probably arose from a read error, given a far larger clone one base away. In the same sample, other DNA sequences code for this CDR3. The CDR3 bases are TGTGCCTTGTGGGAGGCAAAGCAAGAGCTGGGCAAAAAAATCAAGGTATTT. This translates into CALWEAKQELGKKIKVF. V usage is TRGV9 and J usage is TRGJP. The CDR3 consists of 17 residues. Germline values: CDR1 GITISATS, CDR2 ISYDGTV (reference sequence).

In its sample, this clone was seen a few times. A much larger clone sits a single nucleotide away, making a read error possible. This sample also contains other DNA sequences that code for the same CDR3. J is TRGJP and V is TRGV9. CDR1 is GITISATS, CDR2 ISYDGTV, per germline (reference sequence). The CDR3 totals 16 residues. CDR3 bases: TGTGCCTTGTGGGAGGTAGAAGAGTTGGGCAAAAAAATCAAGGTGTTT. Amino acids: CALWEVEELGKKIKVF.

This clone is large by share. The same CDR3 also results from other DNA sequences found in this sample. The chain employs TRGV2 and TRGJ1 or TRGJ2. V was clipped by 0 bases and J by 2 bases; unmatched bases: 4. CDR1 is EGSNGY, CDR2 YDSYNSKV, per germline. The CDR3 loop spans 14 amino acids. The CDR3 DNA follows: TGTGCCACCTGGGACGGGCCGTATTATTATAAGAAACTCTTT. This codes for CATWDGPYYYKKLF.

This clone is labeled as large. Other DNA sequences in this sample translate to the same CDR3. The chain carries TRGV9 and TRGJP. The CDR3 loop spans 17 amino acids. The V gene end was trimmed by 0 bases and the J gene end by 6 bases; junction bases not matched to a gene: 5. The germline V gene has CDR1 GITISATS and CDR2 ISYDGTV (reference sequence). CDR3 nucleotide sequence: TGTGCCTTGTGGGAGGTGCCTGGAGAGTTGGGCAAAAAAATCAAGGTATTT. Translating gives CALWEVPGELGKKIKVF.

As regards this clone: This is likely an artifact of a read error, given a far larger clone one base away. This specimen includes other DNA sequences encoding the same CDR3. The chain carries TRGV9 and TRGJP. The V segment lost 2 bases and the J segment 7 bases; nucleotides outside the gene matches: 5. Germline CDR1 reads GITISATS; CDR2 reads ISYDGTV (reference sequence). This CDR3 contains 16 residues. This CDR3 is CALWEDQELGKKIKVF. CDR3 nucleotides: TGTGCCTTGTGGGAGGACCAGGAGTTGGGCAAAAAAATCAAGGTATTT.

As to this clone: A far larger clone is just one base off, so this is likely a read error. Additional DNA sequences in this sample encode the identical CDR3. The chain couples TRGV9 to TRGJP. This CDR3 is 19 amino acids long. Germline CDR1 is GITISATS and CDR2 is ISYDGTV (reference sequence). This CDR3 is CALWEVKGAGELGKKIKVF. The CDR3 coding sequence is TGCGCCTTGTGGGAGGTGAAGGGCGCGGGTGAGTTGGGCAAAAAAATCAAGGTATTT.

A few counts support this clone. With only one base between it and a far larger clone, this is likely a read error. Different DNA sequences within this sample yield the same CDR3. The gene calls are TRGV2 and TRGJ1 or TRGJ2. Germline loops: CDR1 EGSNGY, CDR2 YDSYNSKV. The CDR3 has 14 residues. In DNA form, the CDR3 reads TGTGCCACCTGGGACGGGAGGGATTATTACAAGAAACTCTTT. Translated, it gives CATWDGRDYYKKLF.

This clone was detected only a few times. Only one base separates this from a far larger clonotype, so it likely reflects a read error. Other DNA variants within this sample encode the same CDR3. The chain links TRGV3 to TRGJP. Per germline, CDR1 VTNTFY and CDR2 YDVSTARD (reference sequence). The CDR3 spans 15 residues. Here the CDR3 reads CATWDKELGKKIKVF. The CDR3 DNA is TGTGCCACCTGGGACAAAGAGTTGGGCAAAAAGATCAAGGTATTT.

As regards this clone: Given a far larger clone just one base away, this is likely a sequencing read error. V gene TRGV9 combines with J gene TRGJ1 or TRGJ2. The CDR3 covers 12 residues. V lost 2 bases to trimming and J lost 5 bases; unmatched junction nucleotides: 3. The germline V gene encodes CDR1 GITISATS and CDR2 ISYDGTV (reference sequence). CDR3 DNA sequence: TGTGCCTTGTGGGAGGCGCATTATAAGAAACTCTTT. It specifies CALWEAHYKKLF.

Concerning this clone itself: A read error is possible here, since a much larger clone lies one base away. This rearrangement joins TRGV8 to TRGJP2. CDR3 length: 14 amino acids. Germline CDR1 reads VENAVY; CDR2 reads YDSYNSRV. The DNA of the CDR3 is TGTGCCGCCTGGGACTATAGTAGTGATTGGATCAAGACGTTT. Its protein product is CAAWDYSSDWIKTF.

As regards this clone: A read error is the likely source, as a far larger clone sits one nucleotide away. Other DNA sequences in the same sample also yield this CDR3. This rearrangement joins TRGV2 to TRGJP2. There are 15 residues in the CDR3. Germline V gene data show CDR1 as EGSNGY and CDR2 as YDSYNSKV. CDR3 sequence (DNA): TGTGCCACCCGGGACGGGCATAGTAGTGATTGGATCAAGACGTTT. The encoded protein is CATRDGHSSDWIKTF.

There are a few counts of this clone. TCRdb assigns this DNA the protein of a much larger clone, which departs from its translation at residue 3; this likely reflects a read error, and the protein shown comes from translating the DNA. The rearrangement uses TRGV8 and TRGJ1 or TRGJ2. From germline, CDR1 is VENAVY and CDR2 YDSYNSRV. This CDR3 has 11 amino acids. The CDR3 nucleotides are TGTGCCATCTGGGATGGACGCAAGAAACTCTTT. Translation: CAIWDGRKKLF.

Of note for this clone: The protein held in TCRdb is that of a much larger clone and does not match this DNA's translation at residue 10, likely because of a read error; the protein shown is translated from the DNA. The CDR3 DNA reads TGTGCCTTGTGGGAGGTGCAATGGTTCGAGATATTT. Protein product: CALWEVQWFEIF. V usage is TRGV9 and J usage is TRGJP1. The CDR3 covers 12 residues. Germline CDR1 GITISATS, CDR2 ISYDGTV (reference sequence).

This clone came up a few times. The chain employs TRGV9 and TRGJP. Germline assignment: CDR1 GITISATS and CDR2 ISYDGTV (reference sequence). V trimming: 3 bases; J trimming: 4 bases; junction bases outside the gene matches: 3. CDR3 length: 16 residues. CDR3 loop: CALWEKQELGKKIKVF. The CDR3 DNA reads TGTGCCTTGTGGGAGAAACAAGAGTTGGGCAAAAAAATCAAGGTATTT.

Worth noting for this clone: A far more abundant clone sits one base away, making this likely a read error. Other DNA variants within this sample encode the same CDR3. The V gene is TRGV9, the J gene TRGJP. The CDR3 has 15 amino acids. Germline V gene lookup returns CDR1 GITISATS and CDR2 ISYDGTV (reference sequence). CDR3 sequence: CALWEVELGKKIKVF. DNA for the CDR3: TGTGCCCTGTGGGAGGTGGAGTTGGGCAAAAAAATCAAGGTATTT.

This clone is large within its sample. This sample includes further DNA sequences coding for the same CDR3. The chain has TRGV9 and TRGJP. V shed 2 bases, J shed 3 bases, and the junction held 4 bases outside the gene matches. CDR1 and CDR2 (germline): GITISATS, ISYDGTV (reference sequence). The CDR3 totals 17 residues. CDR3 coding DNA: TGTGCCTTGTGGGAGGCAAAGCAAGAGTTGGGCAAAAAAATCAAGGTATTT. Amino acid sequence: CALWEAKQELGKKIKVF.

This clone occurred a few times. Other nucleotide sequences in the sample specify the same CDR3. The V call is TRGV9, the J call TRGJP. The germline gives CDR1 GITISATS, CDR2 ISYDGTV (reference sequence). The ends lost 0 bases at V and 6 bases at J; junction bases unmatched: 5. The CDR3 covers 17 residues. As DNA, the CDR3 is TGTGCCTTGTGGGAGGTGCGGGGAGAGTTGGGCAAAAAAATCAAGGTATTT. Its translation is CALWEVRGELGKKIKVF.

This clone is termed medium-sized. The V call is TRGV3, the J call TRGJ1 or TRGJ2. The J segment lost 12 bases and the V segment lost 0 bases, leaving 5 bases of the junction unmatched. This CDR3 region has 11 residues. The germline CDR1 and CDR2 sequences are VTNTFY and YDVSTARD (reference sequence). The CDR3 reads CATWDRHSKLF. CDR3 sequence (DNA): TGTGCCACCTGGGACAGGCATTCGAAACTCTTT.

A few counts support this clone. Since a far larger clone is one base different, this is likely a read error. The chain carries TRGV8 and TRGJ1 or TRGJ2. V was clipped by 2 bases and J by 0 bases; unmatched bases: 4. The CDR3 runs 14 residues. Germline-derived CDR1 and CDR2 are VENAVY and YDSYNSRV. This chain's CDR3 is CATWDTPNYYKKLF. The CDR3 DNA follows: TGTGCCACCTGGGATACTCCGAATTATTATAAGAAACTCTTT.